This T cell receptor (beta chain) was sequenced during a study of blood T cell repertoires in COVID-19. About the research overall: From T cells, B-cell-depleted T cells, or PBMCs came the material, which was cDNA or gDNA.

TCRdb keeps only in-frame clones here, not all; method: immunoSEQ multiplex PCR. The table includes about 270,000 clones, roughly nine tenths detected once. The TCR was taken from a woman aged 18-29 years who had recovered from COVID-19. Sequenced: PBMCs or T cells enriched from blood (not recorded which).

The CDR3 region is CASSVDLLGNTIYF. The CDR3 coding sequence is TGTGCCAGCAGCGTAGACCTACTTGGAAACACCATATATTTT. V and J are TRBV9 and TRBJ1-3; D not resolved. CDR1 SGDLS and CDR2 YYNGEE come from the germline V gene. V was clipped by 0 bases and J by 3 bases, with 7 bases between them. CDR3 length: 14 amino acids.